Listed below are T cell receptor beta chains from one sample, sequenced in a study of CD8 T cells in Susac syndrome. MiXCR was run by TCRdb on the immunoSEQ multiplex PCR reads, yielding one entry per CDR3 protein. The data show under 200,000 distinct CDR3 sequences, 85% to 95% seen once. The sample was CD8+ T cells from PBMCs. The receptor source for this set is a human donor with multiple sclerosis. The CDR3 runs from the conserved cysteine through the conserved F or W. A D gene is named only where the DNA matches it firmly. A row's size may be missing; if present it is once, few, many or a size class.

D gene	V gene	clone size	J gene	CDR3 protein	CDR3 DNA
TRBD1	TRBV20-1	NA	TRBJ2-7	CSARDLGTEWQYF	TGCAGTGCTAGAGATCTCGGGACAGAGTGGCAGTACTTC
TRBD2	TRBV25-1	NA	TRBJ2-5	CASSEGLATRLTQYF	TGTGCCAGCAGTGAAGGACTAGCAACGCGGTTGACCCAGTACTTC
TRBD1	TRBV23-1	NA	TRBJ1-5	CASTKRDRGRYQPQHF	TGCGCCAGCACCAAGAGGGACAGGGGACGATATCAGCCCCAGCATTTT
NA	TRBV13	NA	TRBJ1-5	CASSFGGRGQPQHF	TGTGCCAGCAGCTTTGGGGGTAGGGGTCAGCCCCAGCATTTT
NA	TRBV28	NA	TRBJ2-7	CASSLWSDEQYF	TGTGCCAGCAGTTTATGGTCGGACGAGCAGTACTTC
TRBD2	TRBV27	NA	TRBJ2-7	CASSLSLAPAYEQYF	TGTGCCAGCAGTTTATCACTAGCGCCCGCCTACGAGCAGTACTTC
NA	TRBV7-9	NA	TRBJ2-2	CASSLGGGAGELFF	TGTGCCAGCAGCTTAGGAGGAGGCGCCGGGGAGCTGTTTTTT
NA	TRBV14	NA	TRBJ2-1	CASSQDSREDEQFF	TGTGCCAGCAGCCAAGATTCGAGGGAGGATGAGCAGTTCTTC
NA	TRBV30	NA	TRBJ2-1	CAWSLQGTRSYNEQFF	TGTGCCTGGAGTTTGCAGGGGACACGCTCCTACAATGAGCAGTTCTTC
NA	TRBV25-1	NA	TRBJ2-1	CASSESSSSYNEQFF	TGTGCCAGCAGTGAATCTAGCAGCTCCTACAATGAGCAGTTCTTC
NA	TRBV29-1	few	TRBJ1-1	CSVVVGTEAFF	TGCAGCGTTGTAGTGGGGACTGAAGCTTTCTTT
NA	TRBV9	NA	TRBJ2-7	CASSVSGLLSYEQYF	TGTGCCAGCAGCGTGTCGGGACTGCTTTCCTACGAGCAGTACTTC
NA	TRBV10-3	NA	TRBJ2-7	CAISFSGEQYF	TGTGCCATTTCCTTTTCGGGTGAGCAGTACTTC
TRBD1	TRBV4-2	NA	TRBJ1-5	CASSQAPQGAEPQHF	TGTGCCAGCAGCCAAGCCCCTCAGGGGGCAGAGCCCCAGCATTTT
TRBD1	TRBV7-9	NA	TRBJ1-1	CASRPGGGEAFF	TGTGCCAGCAGACCAGGGGGCGGTGAAGCTTTCTTT
TRBD1	TRBV29-1	NA	TRBJ2-5	CSVEDFGEGADRETQYF	TGCAGCGTTGAAGATTTCGGCGAGGGGGCGGATCGGGAGACCCAGTACTTC
NA	TRBV5-6	NA	TRBJ2-7	CASSLALDTIYEQYF	TGTGCCAGCAGCTTGGCGTTGGACACCATCTACGAGCAGTACTTC
NA	TRBV27	NA	TRBJ2-1	CASSDRTDGAEQFF	TGTGCCAGCAGCGACCGAACGGACGGGGCTGAGCAGTTCTTC
TRBD2	TRBV29-1	NA	TRBJ2-1	CSVCLADPSYNEQFF	TGCAGCGTTTGCCTAGCGGATCCCTCCTACAATGAGCAGTTCTTC
NA	TRBV7-9	NA	TRBJ1-2	CASSLAGHGYTF	TGTGCCAGCAGCTTAGCGGGTCATGGCTACACCTTC
TRBD1	TRBV28	NA	TRBJ1-4	CASRRTGGFRWEKLFF	TGTGCCAGCAGGAGGACAGGGGGCTTTCGATGGGAAAAACTGTTTTTT
NA	TRBV3-1	NA	TRBJ1-1	CASSQGWMNTEAFF	TGTGCCAGCAGCCAAGGTTGGATGAACACTGAAGCTTTCTTT
NA	TRBV20-1	NA	TRBJ2-7	CSAIQGPLVHEQYF	TGCAGTGCTATCCAGGGCCCTTTGGTCCACGAGCAGTACTTC